A selection of T cell receptor beta chains follows, all from one sample in a study of cytomegalovirus exposure and HLA in healthy donors. The table came from immunoSEQ multiplex PCR; TCRdb's copy has only in-frame clones and leaves some out. The sample has 180,000 or so clones, roughly three quarters seen once. Sequencing used PBMCs. The receptor set was obtained from a woman aged 45-59 years in good health and CMV-seronegative. Both conserved end residues are part of each CDR3. Each record gives: clone size, D gene, J gene, V gene, CDR3 protein, CDR3 DNA. A D gene is named only where the DNA matches it firmly. For some rows the clone size is stated as once, few or many, or as a class when expanded; others skip it.

few | - | TRBJ2-1 | TRBV19 | CASSLGGQFSNEQFF | TGTGCCAGTAGTCTCGGGGGACAGTTCTCCAATGAGCAGTTCTTC
- | - | TRBJ1-2 | TRBV9 | CASSVVGGPYTF | TGTGCCAGCAGCGTAGTCGGGGGGCCCTACACCTTC
- | - | TRBJ2-1 | TRBV5-1 | CASSLNAANNEQFF | TGCGCCAGCAGCTTGAATGCGGCAAACAATGAGCAGTTCTTC
few | TRBD1 | TRBJ2-7 | TRBV11-2 | CASSSGQGFYEQYF | TGTGCCAGCAGCTCCGGACAGGGGTTTTACGAGCAGTACTTC
few | TRBD1 | TRBJ2-6 | TRBV5-5 | CASSQQTGTGANVLTF | TGCGCCAGCAGCCAACAGACAGGGACTGGGGCCAACGTCCTGACTTTC
- | - | TRBJ1-3 | TRBV28 | CASSLPRGAGNTIYF | TGTGCCAGCAGTTTACCCCGCGGGGCTGGAAACACCATATATTTT
- | - | TRBJ2-5 | TRBV30 | CAWSPKETQYF | TGTGCCTGGAGCCCCAAAGAGACCCAGTACTTC
once | TRBD1 | TRBJ1-5 | TRBV28 | CASSQLLYRDRVQPQHF | TGTGCCAGCAGCCAACTTCTCTACCGGGACAGGGTCCAGCCCCAGCATTTT
- | TRBD2 | TRBJ2-3 | TRBV6-5 | CASSYAGGLPDTQYF | TGTGCCAGCAGTTATGCGGGAGGGCTACCAGATACGCAGTATTTT
- | - | TRBJ2-1 | TRBV19 | CATSRDSYNEQFF | TGTGCCACGTCCCGGGACTCCTACAATGAGCAGTTCTTC
- | - | TRBJ1-1 | TRBV6-1 | CASSRLREIEAFF | TGTGCCAGCAGTCGACTCCGGGAGATAGAAGCTTTCTTT
- | TRBD1 | TRBJ2-1 | TRBV19 | CASSWGQGVRNEQFF | TGTGCCAGTAGTTGGGGACAGGGGGTAAGGAATGAGCAGTTCTTC
- | TRBD2 | TRBJ2-7 | TRBV11-3 | CASSRRPKLAGGVYEQYF | TGTGCCAGCAGCCGGCGCCCCAAACTAGCGGGAGGTGTCTACGAGCAGTACTTC
few | TRBD1 | TRBJ1-2 | TRBV7-2 | CASSLDSGQGIYGYTF | TGTGCCAGCAGCTTGGATTCGGGACAGGGAATCTATGGCTACACCTTC
- | TRBD1 | TRBJ2-7 | TRBV19 | CASSNVGQGYEQYF | TGTGCCAGTAGTAACGTTGGACAGGGATACGAGCAGTACTTC
- | TRBD1 | TRBJ2-5 | TRBV5-8 | CASSTRTGSETQYF | TGTGCCAGCAGCACAAGGACAGGGTCGGAGACCCAGTACTTC
few | - | TRBJ1-1 | TRBV15 | CATSRRGHFGVDADTEAFF | TGTGCCACCAGCAGGAGAGGTCACTTTGGAGTTGATGCCGACACTGAAGCTTTCTTT
- | TRBD2 | TRBJ2-4 | TRBV6-5 | CASRPGLAANIQYF | TGTGCCAGCAGACCGGGACTAGCGGCAAACATTCAGTACTTC
- | TRBD1 | TRBJ2-7 | TRBV7-2 | CASSRKGQGEYEQYF | TGTGCCAGCAGCCGCAAGGGACAGGGGGAGTACGAGCAGTACTTC
- | TRBD1 | TRBJ1-3 | TRBV14 | CASSQGQGGNTIYF | TGTGCCAGCAGCCAAGGACAGGGAGGAAACACCATATATTTT
- | - | TRBJ1-6 | TRBV19 | CASSIQGPNSPLHF | TGTGCCAGTAGTATTCAGGGGCCTAATTCACCCCTCCACTTT
few | TRBD2 | TRBJ2-5 | TRBV28 | CASSLWGLAGSDAETQYF | TGTGCCAGCAGTTTATGGGGTCTAGCGGGCTCGGATGCGGAGACCCAGTACTTC
few | - | TRBJ2-7 | TRBV6-5 | CASSYSRGYEQYF | TGTGCCAGCAGTTACTCGAGAGGGTACGAGCAGTACTTC
- | - | TRBJ1-6 | TRBV30 | CAWGTGTLNNSPLHF | TGTGCCTGGGGTACCGGGACTCTTAATAATTCCCCCCTCCACTTT
- | TRBD2 | TRBJ2-1 | TRBV6-1 | CASETGGIYNEQFF | TGTGCCAGCGAGACGGGGGGGATTTACAATGAGCAGTTCTTC
- | TRBD2 | TRBJ2-2 | TRBV11-1 | CASSSGLAGGSWTGELFF | TGTGCCAGCAGCTCGGGACTAGCGGGAGGATCGTGGACCGGGGAGCTGTTTTTT
- | - | TRBJ1-5 | TRBV10-3 | CAISESGGDNQPQHF | TGTGCCATCAGTGAGTCGGGAGGGGACAATCAGCCCCAGCATTTT
- | - | TRBJ1-5 | TRBV7-9 | CSSSYGSQPQHF | TGTTCCAGCAGCTACGGGAGTCAGCCCCAGCATTTT
- | - | TRBJ1-4 | TRBV28 | CASSLAGRLNNEKLFF | TGTGCCAGCAGTTTAGCGGGACGGCTGAATAATGAAAAACTGTTTTTT
- | - | TRBJ1-5 | TRBV6-6 | CASSQPPGGDQPQHF | TGTGCCAGCAGTCAACCCCCGGGGGGAGATCAGCCCCAGCATTTT
- | TRBD1 | TRBJ2-7 | TRBV7-9 | CASSWDRGQTYEQYF | TGTGCCAGCAGCTGGGACAGGGGGCAAACCTACGAGCAGTACTTC
- | - | TRBJ1-1 | TRBV6-6 | CASSYSGGRLNTEAFF | TGTGCCAGCAGTTACTCGGGGGGGCGGTTGAACACTGAAGCTTTCTTT
- | - | TRBJ1-5 | TRBV27 | CASSPRTLGNQPQHF | TGTGCCAGCAGTCCCCGGACTTTGGGCAATCAGCCCCAGCATTTT
- | TRBD1 | TRBJ1-2 | TRBV19 | CASSIDDRAGYTF | TGTGCCAGTAGTATAGACGACAGGGCCGGCTACACCTTC
- | TRBD1 | TRBJ1-1 | TRBV9 | CASSPGDRAGTEAFF | TGTGCCAGCAGCCCCGGGGACAGGGCGGGCACTGAAGCTTTCTTT
- | - | TRBJ2-7 | TRBV14 | CASSQVLERHEQYF | TGTGCCAGCAGCCAAGTCCTAGAACGCCACGAGCAGTACTTC
- | - | TRBJ2-7 | TRBV5-1 | CASSLLIPGYEQYF | TGCGCCAGCAGCTTACTTATCCCGGGGTACGAGCAGTACTTC
- | TRBD2 | TRBJ2-3 | TRBV27 | CASSLSGTSGGRTDTQYF | TGTGCCAGCAGTTTATCGGGGACTAGCGGGGGGCGCACAGATACGCAGTATTTT
- | - | TRBJ1-1 | TRBV6-6 | CASTSGGGYTEAFF | TGTGCCAGCACGTCGGGCGGGGGCTACACTGAAGCTTTCTTT
- | - | TRBJ1-2 | TRBV28 | CASRVTLNYGYTF | TGTGCCAGCAGGGTGACACTTAACTATGGCTACACCTTC
- | - | TRBJ2-1 | TRBV29-1 | CSVELVDEQFF | TGCAGCGTTGAGTTAGTTGATGAGCAGTTCTTC
- | TRBD1 | TRBJ1-2 | TRBV7-9 | CASSLVKAGGINYGYTF | TGTGCCAGCAGCTTAGTTAAGGCAGGGGGCATAAACTATGGCTACACCTTC
- | TRBD2 | TRBJ2-3 | TRBV7-9 | CASSPDGAGDTQYF | TGTGCCAGCAGCCCAGACGGAGCGGGGGATACGCAGTATTTT
- | - | TRBJ2-6 | TRBV5-6 | CASGFTGANVLTF | TGTGCCAGCGGCTTCACAGGGGCCAACGTCCTGACTTTC
- | - | TRBJ1-5 | TRBV28 | CASSLRRQKGDQPQHF | TGTGCCAGCAGTTTACGTCGACAGAAAGGGGATCAGCCCCAGCATTTT
- | - | TRBJ2-3 | TRBV7-2 | CASSFSGDTQYF | TGTGCCAGCAGTTTCTCCGGGGATACGCAGTATTTT
- | - | TRBJ2-7 | TRBV29-1 | CSVDAGNEQYF | TGCAGCGTAGATGCAGGGAACGAGCAGTACTTC
- | - | TRBJ1-1 | TRBV29-1 | CSVEELHASNAEAFF | TGCAGCGTTGAAGAACTCCACGCATCGAACGCTGAAGCTTTCTTT
- | - | TRBJ1-5 | TRBV2 | CASSDDRYSNQPQHF | TGTGCCAGCAGTGATGACAGGTATAGCAATCAGCCCCAGCATTTT
- | - | TRBJ2-1 | TRBV7-2 | CASSLKGGGLVVEQFF | TGTGCCAGCAGCTTAAAAGGGGGAGGGCTCGTTGTTGAGCAGTTCTTC
- | TRBD1 | TRBJ1-6 | TRBV7-2 | CASVSGTGTGGGSPLHF | TGTGCCAGCGTTTCGGGAACCGGGACAGGGGGCGGTTCACCCCTCCACTTT
- | TRBD2 | TRBJ2-7 | TRBV27 | CASSFFSGRAGEQYF | TGTGCCAGCAGTTTTTTTAGCGGGAGGGCCGGCGAGCAGTACTTC
few | TRBD1 | TRBJ2-7 | TRBV7-9 | CASRTGYEQYF | TGTGCCAGCAGGACAGGGTACGAGCAGTACTTC